This T cell receptor (beta chain) was profiled in a study of T cell changes during pregnancy in multiple sclerosis. Some clones are missing from TCRdb's copy, which holds only in-frame ones; the method was immunoSEQ multiplex PCR. The table lists 20,000 to 25,000 clones, around 85% of them singletons. A word on this clone: The junction departs from germline at one end; a sequencing error may be responsible.

The CDR3 covers 18 residues. Germline assignment: CDR1 SSHAT and CDR2 FNYEAQ (reference sequence). The TCR comes from a female donor in good health, enrolled as a control in a pregnancy study. The chain employs TRBV7-7 and TRBJ2-7; TRBD2 agrees at 11 bases. This material consisted of CD8+ T cells from peripheral blood mononuclear cells, taken in the first trimester of pregnancy. The CDR3 DNA is TGTGCTAGCAGCTTAGCTCACTCCGGGACTAGCGGTACCTACGAGCAGTACTTC. This encodes CASSLAHSGTSGTYEQYF.